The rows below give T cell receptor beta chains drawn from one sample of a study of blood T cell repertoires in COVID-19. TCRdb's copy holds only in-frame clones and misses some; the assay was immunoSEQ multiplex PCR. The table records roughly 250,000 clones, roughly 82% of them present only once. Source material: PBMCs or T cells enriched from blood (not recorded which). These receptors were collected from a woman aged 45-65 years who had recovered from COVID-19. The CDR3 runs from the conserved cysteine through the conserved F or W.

CDR3aa: CASSGTRDTEAFF; j_gene: TRBJ1-1; v_gene: TRBV18
CDR3aa: CSASTGQGAYEQYF; j_gene: TRBJ2-7; v_gene: TRBV20-1
CDR3aa: CASSLDTGVGTGELFF; j_gene: TRBJ2-2; v_gene: TRBV5-1
CDR3aa: CASSLEGQGGFYGYTF; j_gene: TRBJ1-2; v_gene: TRBV7-2
CDR3aa: CASSPSGSTDTQYF; j_gene: TRBJ2-3; v_gene: TRBV6-5
CDR3aa: CATKRGSNQPQHF; j_gene: TRBJ1-5; v_gene: TRBV28
CDR3aa: CASSYSGTSPETQYF; j_gene: TRBJ2-5; v_gene: TRBV6-5
CDR3aa: CASSQGGTGGNYGYTF; j_gene: TRBJ1-2; v_gene: TRBV4-2
CDR3aa: CSVVGRVTAGANVLTF; j_gene: TRBJ2-6; v_gene: TRBV29-1
CDR3aa: CASSFRGSGNTIYF; j_gene: TRBJ1-3; v_gene: TRBV6-5
CDR3aa: CASSQEGQGQSPLHF; j_gene: TRBJ1-6; v_gene: TRBV4-3
CDR3aa: CASSGTGRAIGEKLFF; j_gene: TRBJ1-4; v_gene: TRBV27
CDR3aa: CASSSADRYEQYF; j_gene: TRBJ2-7; v_gene: TRBV12-3/TRBV12-4
CDR3aa: CASRGRGITEAFF; j_gene: TRBJ1-1; v_gene: TRBV2
CDR3aa: CASSVTGNGEKLFF; j_gene: TRBJ1-4; v_gene: TRBV5-1
CDR3aa: CASSSSGGHQETQYF; j_gene: TRBJ2-5; v_gene: TRBV5-4
CDR3aa: CASSPGQENEKLFF; j_gene: TRBJ1-4; v_gene: TRBV5-6
CDR3aa: CASSPVDSGNTIYF; j_gene: TRBJ1-3; v_gene: TRBV2
CDR3aa: CASSPPTGTLNNSPLHF; j_gene: TRBJ1-6; v_gene: TRBV18
CDR3aa: CASSQWRTSYEQYF; j_gene: TRBJ2-7; v_gene: TRBV14
CDR3aa: CASSQDSFHQPQHF; j_gene: TRBJ1-5; v_gene: TRBV3-1/TRBV3-2
CDR3aa: CASSLDRGGNQPQHF; j_gene: TRBJ1-5; v_gene: TRBV11-2
CDR3aa: CASSYYAGEQFF; j_gene: TRBJ2-1; v_gene: TRBV6-2/TRBV6-3
CDR3aa: CASSDWTGDHGYTF; j_gene: TRBJ1-2; v_gene: TRBV7-9
CDR3aa: CASSPMRSEKLFF; j_gene: TRBJ1-4; v_gene: TRBV6-5
CDR3aa: CAARSRLSLEQFF; j_gene: TRBJ2-1; v_gene: TRBV6-6
CDR3aa: CASRGDGNQPQHF; j_gene: TRBJ1-5; v_gene: TRBV2
CDR3aa: CASSQGPSGGYEQYF; j_gene: TRBJ2-7; v_gene: TRBV4-1
CDR3aa: CASSIGQLPLRGGELFF; j_gene: TRBJ2-2; v_gene: TRBV19
CDR3aa: CASSVASATYEQYF; j_gene: TRBJ2-7; v_gene: TRBV9
CDR3aa: CASSRPTDTQYF; j_gene: TRBJ2-3; v_gene: TRBV7-2
CDR3aa: CASSSGTWVTEAFF; j_gene: TRBJ1-1; v_gene: TRBV7-2
CDR3aa: CASSDGGENTEAFF; j_gene: TRBJ1-1; v_gene: TRBV6-1
CDR3aa: CASSGGLAGVNEQYF; j_gene: TRBJ2-7; v_gene: TRBV11-3
CDR3aa: CAWRDIRIDGYTF; j_gene: TRBJ1-2; v_gene: TRBV30
CDR3aa: CASSLDGGNIQYF; j_gene: TRBJ2-4; v_gene: TRBV11-3
CDR3aa: CASSSHSDFGNTIYF; j_gene: TRBJ1-3; v_gene: TRBV7-9
CDR3aa: CAWSVLRWTEAFF; j_gene: TRBJ1-1; v_gene: TRBV30
CDR3aa: CASSERASNTGELFF; j_gene: TRBJ2-2; v_gene: TRBV6-1
CDR3aa: CASTSSGSNSYNEQFF; j_gene: TRBJ2-1; v_gene: TRBV11-3